Each of the 29 T cell receptor beta chains below was sequenced from the same sample in a study of T cell changes during pregnancy in multiple sclerosis. Clones were read by immunoSEQ multiplex PCR, and TCRdb kept only the in-frame ones, dropping some. The sample records about 93,000 clones, 80% to 95% being singletons. Sequenced material: peripheral blood, taken after pregnancy. The origin of the receptors is a female donor with multiple sclerosis, enrolled in a pregnancy study.

The chain has TRBV7-8 and TRBJ1-2, with 7 nucleotides matching TRBD1. Germline trimming cut 5 bases from V and 3 bases from J; bases unmatched to any gene: 9. The CDR3 runs to 15 residues. The germline V gene encodes CDR1 SGHVS and CDR2 FQNEAQ. The CDR3 reads CASSQNRTGDYGYTF. The CDR3 bases are TGTGCCAGCAGCCAGAACCGGACAGGAGACTATGGCTACACCTTC.

This clone was seen a single time. The chain uses TRBV2 and TRBJ2-3, with 10 bases aligning to TRBD1. The CDR3 runs 14 residues. The J segment lost 2 bases and the V segment lost 5 bases, leaving 1 base of the junction unmatched. The germline CDR1 and CDR2 sequences are SNHLY and FYNNEI. The DNA of the CDR3 is TGTGCCAGCAGTCGACAGGGGGCCACAGATACGCAGTATTTT. It codes for CASSRQGATDTQYF. The entire variable domain, with the rest obtained from reference TRBV2 and TRBJ2-3, is as follows: EPEVTQTPSHQVTQMGQEVILRCVPISNHLYFYWYRQILGQKVEFLVSFYNNEISEKSEIFDDQFSVERPDGSNFTLKIRSTKLEDSAMYFCASSRQGATDTQYFGPGTRLTVL.

The chain has TRBV5-5 and TRBJ1-5; 7 nucleotides agree with TRBD1. Germline V gene data show CDR1 as SGHKS and CDR2 as YYEKEE (reference sequence). After removal of 4 bases from V and 6 bases from J, the junction contained 7 bases not matched to a gene. This CDR3 has 14 residues. CDR3 coding DNA: TGTGCCAGCAGCCCGGGGACAGCGGCTCAGCCCCAGCATTTT. This codes for CASSPGTAAQPQHF.

Of note for this clone: The junction differs from germline at one of its ends, possibly a read error. This chain links TRBV5-1 with TRBJ1-2; 7 bases fit TRBD1. The CDR3 loop spans 14 amino acids. Germline V gives CDR1 SGHRS, CDR2 YFSETQ. The CDR3 spells CASRLAGTDYGYTF. CDR3 nucleotide sequence: TGCGCCAGCAGATTGGCTGGGACAGACTATGGCTACACCTTC.

The chain is built from TRBV6-4 and TRBJ2-2; weak D call: TRBD1 (5 bases). The CDR3 runs 14 residues. In germline, CDR1 is MRHNA, CDR2 SNTAGT. V lost 3 bases and J 4 bases, leaving 9 bases between the germline ends. The CDR3 DNA sequence: TGTGCCAGCAGTGAAAGGCAGGGCACCGGGGAGCTGTTTTTT. The encoded protein is CASSERQGTGELFF.

The chain joins TRBV11-2 to TRBJ1-2; D is unclear. Germline V gene data show CDR1 as SGHAT and CDR2 as FQNNGV. The CDR3 consists of 15 residues. V was pared by 4 bases and J by 7 bases, with 19 bases between. This chain's CDR3 is CASSSTRGPFGGYTF. Written as DNA, the CDR3 is TGTGCCAGCAGCTCGACCCGTGGGCCCTTCGGTGGCTACACCTTC.

J is TRBJ1-5 and V is TRBV5-3, with 9 bases fitting TRBD1. TRBV5-3 has ORF status, its function being uncertain. There are 20 residues in the CDR3. V gave up 0 bases and J gave up 7 bases; unmatched junction bases: 20. The CDR3 is CARSLVVRGVGTGLWQPQHF. CDR3 DNA: TGTGCCAGAAGCTTGGTTGTCAGGGGTGTAGGGACAGGGCTTTGGCAGCCCCAGCATTTT.

The rearrangement uses TRBV6-1 and TRBJ2-7; D is ambiguous. Trimming cost V 2 bases and J 4 bases, with 18 bases left between them. Germline CDR1 MNHNS, CDR2 SASEGT. This CDR3 spans 16 amino acids. CDR3 residues: CASSEHVTGGVYEQYF. CDR3 DNA sequence: TGTGCCAGCAGTGAACATGTGACTGGCGGTGTATACGAGCAGTACTTC.

This clone was seen only once. J is TRBJ2-1 and V is TRBV5-6, with TRBD1 as a possible D gene (5 bases). The germline V gene has CDR1 SGHDT and CDR2 YYEEEE. V lost 0 bases, J lost 0 bases, and 7 bases lay in between. The CDR3 loop spans 15 amino acids. For the CDR3, the DNA is TGTGCCAGCAGCTTGGGGGGCGGCTCCTACAATGAGCAGTTCTTC. It yields the protein CASSLGGGSYNEQFF.

This clone was seen once. This chain links TRBV2 with TRBJ2-2, with 8 bases matching TRBD2. The CDR3 totals 16 residues. Germline trimming cut 8 bases from V and 4 bases from J; bases unmatched to any gene: 12. Per the germline V gene, CDR1 is SNHLY and CDR2 is FYNNEI. The CDR3 reads CASGGRSGRPTGELFF. The CDR3 DNA reads as TGTGCCAGCGGTGGCAGGAGCGGGAGACCCACCGGGGAGCTGTTTTTT. The whole variable domain, remainder taken from reference TRBV2 and TRBJ2-2, is EPEVTQTPSHQVTQMGQEVILRCVPISNHLYFYWYRQILGQKVEFLVSFYNNEISEKSEIFDDQFSVERPDGSNFTLKIRSTKLEDSAMYFCASGGRSGRPTGELFFGEGSRLTVL.

V usage is TRBV7-2 and J usage is TRBJ1-5; 8 nucleotides match TRBD1. In germline, CDR1 is SGHTA, CDR2 FQGNSA. Germline trimming cut 1 base from V and 4 bases from J; bases unmatched to any gene: 6. This CDR3 has 16 residues. The CDR3 here is CASSLVGTGGNQPQHF. The DNA of the CDR3 is TGTGCCAGCAGCTTAGTGGGTACAGGGGGGAATCAGCCCCAGCATTTT.

J is TRBJ2-7 and V is TRBV4-2, with 11 positions matching TRBD1. Germline V gene lookup returns CDR1 LGHNA and CDR2 YNFKEQ. The V and J ends lost 0 bases and 7 bases, in that order; junction bases with no gene match: 14. This CDR3 is built from 18 residues. The chain's CDR3 is CASSQEISGTGGRGEQYF. The CDR3 DNA reads TGTGCCAGCAGCCAAGAAATTTCCGGGACAGGGGGAAGGGGGGAGCAGTACTTC.

The chain combines TRBV12-5 with TRBJ2-5, with 11 bases matching TRBD2. Germline lookup yields CDR1 LGHNT and CDR2 FRNRAP. This CDR3 has 15 residues. Trimming cost V 5 bases and J 3 bases; bases outside gene matches: 5. The CDR3 DNA follows: TGTGCTAGTGGTGGACAGGGACTAGCGGAAGAGACCCAGTACTTC. This encodes CASGGQGLAEETQYF.

This rearrangement joins TRBV5-6 to TRBJ1-2, with D maybe TRBD1 (5 bases). CDR3 length: 15 residues. CDR1 is SGHDT, CDR2 YYEEEE, per germline. The germline V and J ends were trimmed by 2 bases and 4 bases, with 15 bases remaining between them. CDR3 bases: TGTGCCAGCAGCTTACCAGGGAACGTCCGCTATGGCTACACCTTC. This translates into CASSLPGNVRYGYTF.

In DNA form, the CDR3 reads TGTGCCAGCAGCGGACAGGGGCTAAATACGCAGTATTTT. Protein: CASSGQGLNTQYF. This chain uses TRBV7-2 with TRBJ2-3; the match to TRBD1 covers 9 bases. The germline CDR1 and CDR2 sequences are SGHTA and FQGNSA. CDR3 length: 13 amino acids. Unmatched junction bases numbered 4, after V lost 5 bases and J lost 7 bases.

In DNA, the CDR3 is TGTGCCAGCAGTTACGGTAGCAATCAGCCCCAGCATTTT. It translates to CASSYGSNQPQHF. The V call is TRBV27, the J call TRBJ1-5; D is uncertain. The V gene's germline CDR1 is MNHEY and CDR2 SMNVEV (reference sequence). The CDR3 spans 13 residues. V lost 4 bases to trimming and J lost 0 bases, with 4 bases between them.

A single count supports this clone. V and J are TRBV6-4 and TRBJ2-1; 10 nucleotides match TRBD1. The germline V gene has CDR1 MRHNA and CDR2 SNTAGT. V shed 4 bases, J shed 7 bases, and the junction held 1 base outside the gene matches. This CDR3 spans 13 amino acids. The CDR3: CASSGTGGNEQFF. The CDR3 nucleotides are TGTGCCAGCAGTGGGACAGGGGGGAATGAGCAGTTCTTC.

This chain joins TRBV5-5 and TRBJ2-6; TRBD2 is a possible D gene (5 bases). The CDR3 spans 18 residues. V shed 5 bases and J shed 0 bases, with 18 bases lying between them. Germline CDR1 and CDR2: SGHKS and YYEKEE (reference sequence). The CDR3 sequence is CASRSLGLFYSGANVLTF. The CDR3 nucleotides are TGTGCCAGCAGAAGCCTCGGACTTTTTTACTCTGGGGCCAACGTCCTGACTTTC.

CDR3 sequence reads: CASSLAVTGDSPLHF. DNA for the CDR3: TGTGCCAGCAGCTTAGCAGTAACAGGGGATTCACCCCTCCACTTT. The V gene is TRBV7-2, the J gene TRBJ1-6, with 7 bases matching TRBD1. This CDR3 is built from 15 residues. Trimming removed 0 bases from V and 8 bases from J; junction bases left unmatched: 4. The germline V gene has CDR1 SGHTA and CDR2 FQGNSA.

The chain employs TRBV29-1 and TRBJ2-6; TRBD1 matches at 10 bases. Germline V lookup: CDR1 SQVTM, CDR2 ANQGSEA. The CDR3 has 16 amino acids. V dropped 4 bases and J dropped 0; count of bases not matched to a gene: 3. CDR3 sequence: CSVGGQGPSGANVLTF. CDR3 coding DNA: TGCAGCGTTGGGGGACAGGGGCCCTCTGGGGCCAACGTCCTGACTTTC.

The rearrangement joins TRBV4-3 to TRBJ1-1; possible D gene TRBD1, 6 bases. There are 18 residues in the CDR3. Between the trimmed V and J ends, which lost 0 bases and 1 base, there was a span of 18 bases. Germline CDR1 reads LGHNA; CDR2 reads YSLEER. The CDR3 region is CASSQESLAARGNTEAFF. CDR3 DNA sequence: TGCGCCAGCAGCCAAGAATCGTTAGCCGCCAGGGGGAACACTGAAGCTTTCTTT.

The V gene is TRBV7-4, the J gene TRBJ2-5, with D maybe TRBD1 (5 bases). V lost 5 bases, J lost 1 base, and 11 bases lay in between. This CDR3 has 14 residues. Germline V gene data show CDR1 as SGHVT and CDR2 as SQSDAQ. CDR3 sequence reads: CASSPQELQETQYF. CDR3 coding DNA: TGTGCCAGCAGCCCACAGGAGCTCCAAGAGACCCAGTACTTC. Complete variable domain (other parts from reference TRBV7-4 and TRBJ2-5): GAGVSQSPRYKVAKRGRDVALRCDSISGHVTLYWYRQTLGQGSEVLTYSQSDAQRDKSGRPSGRFSAERPERSVSTLKIQRTEQGDSAVYLCASSPQELQETQYFGPGTRLLVL.

The chain uses TRBV29-1 and TRBJ1-2, with D uncertain. V lost 6 bases, J lost 11 bases, and 19 bases lay in between. Germline lookup yields CDR1 SQVTM and CDR2 ANQGSEA. CDR3 length equals 12 residues. CDR3 coding DNA: TGCAGCGTCGAGCGTCAGCCCCGAAGGTACACCTTC. Its protein is CSVERQPRRYTF.

The genes are TRBV7-8 and TRBJ1-1, with D perhaps TRBD1 (5 bases). The CDR3 has 18 residues. From germline, CDR1 is SGHVS and CDR2 FQNEAQ. With 1 base removed from V and 1 base from J, the gap between germline ends came to 19 bases. The DNA of the CDR3 is TGTGCCAGCAGCTTAGTAGGTTGGCAGGGAGGGTGGAACACTGAAGCTTTCTTT. This sequence encodes CASSLVGWQGGWNTEAFF.

The V gene is TRBV6-5, the J gene TRBJ1-4, with a tentative D call TRBD1 (5 bases). This CDR3 has 13 amino acids. Looked up from germline, CDR1 is MNHEY and CDR2 is SVGAGI. V lost 6 bases and J lost 14, with 19 bases in between. As DNA, the CDR3 is TGTGCCAGCAGCAGTTACGGGGGAGAGGCGCTGTTTTTT. It is translated as CASSSYGGEALFF.

The J gene is TRBJ2-5, the V gene TRBV19, with D perhaps matching TRBD2 (5 bases). Deletions cut 3 bases from V and 5 bases from J, with 10 bases between. CDR1 and CDR2 from the germline V gene are LNHDA and SQIVND (reference sequence). The CDR3 length is 13 residues. The CDR3 region has the DNA TGTGCCAGTAGTATTAGCTGGGAGGAGACCCAGTACTTC. Amino acids: CASSISWEETQYF. Combining the CDR3 with reference TRBV19 and TRBJ2-5 gives the whole variable domain DGGITQSPKYLFRKEGQNVTLSCEQNLNHDAMYWYRQDPGQGLRLIYYSQIVNDFQKGDIAEGYSVSREKKESFPLTVTSAQKNPTAFYLCASSISWEETQYFGPGTRLLVL.

V gene TRBV14 combines with J gene TRBJ1-2; D remains ambiguous. Germline V lookup: CDR1 SGHDN, CDR2 FVKESK. Trimming shortened V by 1 base and J by 1 base, and 10 bases separated the two germline ends. The CDR3 consists of 15 residues. The CDR3, as DNA: TGTGCCAGCAGCCAAGTCAGTGGGAGTAACTATGGCTACACCTTC. Amino acid sequence: CASSQVSGSNYGYTF. The full variable domain, in which reference TRBV14 and TRBJ1-2 provide the parts outside the CDR3, is EAGVTQFPSHSVIEKGQTVTLRCDPISGHDNLYWYRRVMGKEIKFLLHFVKESKQDESGMPNNRFLAERTGGTYSTLKVQPAELEDSGVYFCASSQVSGSNYGYTFGSGTRLTVV.

The rearrangement uses TRBV19 and TRBJ1-5; 8 nucleotides line up with TRBD1. The CDR3 totals 14 residues. Germline CDR1 LNHDA, CDR2 SQIVND (reference sequence). V shed 4 bases, J shed 7 bases, and the junction held 6 bases outside the gene matches. CDR3 in DNA: TGTGCCAGTAGTAGGACAGGGTCGGAGCAGCCCCAGCATTTT. Its translation: CASSRTGSEQPQHF.

This clone has only one observation. The J gene is TRBJ2-3, the V gene TRBV15; no definite D call. The V and J ends lost 0 bases and 1 base respectively, with 5 bases between them. The CDR3 totals 14 residues. Germline V CDR1 and CDR2: LNHNV, YYDKDF (reference sequence). As DNA, the CDR3 is TGTGCCACCAGCAGAGATTGGCGCACAGATACGCAGTATTTT. Amino acid sequence: CATSRDWRTDTQYF.